What follows are 10 T cell receptor beta chains derived from one specimen sequenced in a study of blood T cell repertoires in COVID-19. Clones were read by immunoSEQ multiplex PCR, and TCRdb kept only the in-frame ones, dropping some. Among 250,000 to 350,000 clones listed, approximately 86% were seen once. The sequencing sample was made of peripheral blood. All receptors derive from a human donor with COVID-19, enrolled during active disease. The donor label of this sample is uncertain.

This clone turned up a few times. The V gene is TRBV19, the J gene TRBJ2-1; no clear D gene. CDR1 and CDR2 (germline): LNHDA, SQIVND (reference sequence). Trimming left V 5 bases short and J 6 bases short, with 8 bases between. CDR3 length: 12 residues. CDR3 sequence reads: CASSPLGNEQFF. The CDR3 DNA is TGTGCCAGTAGTCCTCTAGGCAATGAGCAGTTCTTC. Drawing the rest from reference TRBV19 and TRBJ2-1, the complete variable domain is DGGITQSPKYLFRKEGQNVTLSCEQNLNHDAMYWYRQDPGQGLRLIYYSQIVNDFQKGDIAEGYSVSREKKESFPLTVTSAQKNPTAFYLCASSPLGNEQFFGPGTRLTVL.

V and J are TRBV6-1 and TRBJ1-6, with D maybe TRBD1 (6 bases). CDR1 is MNHNS and CDR2 is SASEGT in the germline V gene. The CDR3 is 14 amino acids. V was cut by 2 bases and J by 14 bases, with 16 bases left in between. The CDR3 DNA reads TGTGCCAGCAGTGAATTTGACCCCCGGGACACCCTCCACTTT. Its protein product is CASSEFDPRDTLHF.

This sequence joins TRBV29-1 and TRBJ1-1; TRBD1 is a possible D gene (5 bases). The CDR3 totals 13 residues. The germline V gene encodes CDR1 SQVTM and CDR2 ANQGSEA. V gave up 5 bases and J gave up 6 bases, with 16 bases separating them. The CDR3 sequence is CSVNPGKESEAFF. For the CDR3, the DNA is TGCAGCGTTAATCCAGGGAAGGAATCTGAAGCTTTCTTT.

The V gene is TRBV29-1, the J gene TRBJ1-1; 9 nucleotides match TRBD1. This CDR3 is 12 amino acids long. J gave up 3 bases and V 8 bases, and 4 bases lay outside the gene matches. Looked up from germline, CDR1 is SQVTM and CDR2 is ANQGSEA. CDR3 sequence reads: CSTRQGDTEAFF. DNA for the CDR3: TGCAGCACCCGACAGGGGGACACTGAAGCTTTCTTT.

The rearrangement links TRBV19 to TRBJ2-1; maybe TRBD1 (6 bases). In germline, CDR1 is LNHDA, CDR2 SQIVND (reference sequence). V gave up 5 bases and J gave up 7 bases, with 9 bases separating them. This CDR3 has 12 residues. The CDR3 region has the DNA TGTGCCAGTAGTCGGACAGAGAATGAGCAGTTCTTC. Translated: CASSRTENEQFF.

The chain links TRBV18 to TRBJ1-1; 7 bases align to TRBD1. The junction had 15 bases not matched to a gene; V was cut back by 5 bases and J by 0 bases. The V gene's germline CDR1 is KGHSH and CDR2 LQKENI. The CDR3 spans 18 residues. For the CDR3, the DNA is TGTGCCAGCTCATCAAGTAACACAGGGGACCGTTTGAACACTGAAGCTTTCTTT. This codes for CASSSSNTGDRLNTEAFF.

J is TRBJ2-7 and V is TRBV29-1; 8 nucleotides agree with TRBD1. This CDR3 is built from 11 residues. V lost 6 bases to trimming and J lost 6 bases; unmatched junction nucleotides: 4. Germline V gives CDR1 SQVTM, CDR2 ANQGSEA. The CDR3 loop is CSVSQGAEQYF. CDR3 nucleotides: TGCAGCGTCTCCCAGGGGGCCGAGCAGTACTTC.

V gene TRBV7-8 combines with J gene TRBJ1-3, with a tentative D call TRBD1 (6 bases). This CDR3 region has 16 residues. V lost 0 bases and J 0 bases, leaving 9 bases between the germline ends. Germline CDR1 is SGHVS and CDR2 is FQNEAQ. The CDR3 reads CASSLAGGGSGNTIYF. CDR3 sequence (DNA): TGTGCCAGCAGCTTAGCGGGAGGGGGCTCTGGAAACACCATATATTTT.

This clone was recorded at least ten times. The chain recombines TRBV24-1 with TRBJ1-6, with D possibly being TRBD1 (6 bases). V was clipped by 3 bases and J by 10 bases, with 21 bases between them. Germline V lookup: CDR1 KGHDR, CDR2 SFDVKD. The CDR3 sequence is 17 residues long. The CDR3 DNA sequence: TGTGCCACCAGTGATAGCAGGGGCCCAGCAACTTCGTCACCCCTCCACTTT. This sequence encodes CATSDSRGPATSSPLHF.

This clone occurred once. This chain joins TRBV4-1 and TRBJ1-1; D is possibly TRBD1 (5 bases). V was trimmed by 0 bases and J by 5 bases, leaving 16 bases between them. CDR1 is MGHRA and CDR2 is YSYEKL in the germline V gene. The CDR3 has 16 residues. This CDR3 reads CASSQDKGPTLTEAFF. CDR3 DNA sequence: TGCGCCAGCAGCCAAGATAAGGGGCCAACTTTAACTGAAGCTTTCTTT.